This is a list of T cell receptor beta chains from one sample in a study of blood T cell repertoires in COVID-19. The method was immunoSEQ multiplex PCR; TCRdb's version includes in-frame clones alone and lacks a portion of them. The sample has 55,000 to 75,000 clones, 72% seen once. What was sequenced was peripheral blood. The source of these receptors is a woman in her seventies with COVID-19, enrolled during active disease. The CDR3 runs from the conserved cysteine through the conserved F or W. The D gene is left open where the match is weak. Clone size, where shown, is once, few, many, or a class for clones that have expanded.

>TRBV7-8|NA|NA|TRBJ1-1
TGTGCCAGCAGCCAAGACAGGATCAACACTGAAGCTTTCTTT
CASSQDRINTEAFF
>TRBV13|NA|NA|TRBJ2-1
TGTGCCAGCAGCTTCATGCGAAATGAGCAGTTCTTC
CASSFMRNEQFF
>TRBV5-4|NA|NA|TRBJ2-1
TGTGCCAGCAGCTCGGGACACAGGAGCTCCTACAATGAGCAGTTCTTC
CASSSGHRSSYNEQFF
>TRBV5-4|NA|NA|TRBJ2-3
TGTGCCAGCAGCCCCGGTGGAACAGGTGGAGATACGCAGTATTTT
CASSPGGTGGDTQYF
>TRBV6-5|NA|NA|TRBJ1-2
TGTGCCAGCAGTTCGGACGGAGGAGTCTACACCTTC
CASSSDGGVYTF
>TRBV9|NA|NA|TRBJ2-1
TGTGCCAGCAGCCCTCCCTCTAGGGGCGGTGAGCAGTTCTTC
CASSPPSRGGEQFF
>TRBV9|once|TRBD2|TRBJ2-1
TGTGCCAGCAGTGGGGGGGAGGCCGTATACAATGAGCAGTTCTTC
CASSGGEAVYNEQFF
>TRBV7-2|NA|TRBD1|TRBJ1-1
TGTGCCAGCAGCTTGCGGACAGGTACGAACACTGAAGCTTTCTTT
CASSLRTGTNTEAFF
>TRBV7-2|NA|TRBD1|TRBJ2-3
TGTGCCAGCAGCCCAATGGTTGGGCAGGGGGGCACAGATACGCAGTATTTT
CASSPMVGQGGTDTQYF
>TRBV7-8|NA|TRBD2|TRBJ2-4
TGTGCCAGCAGCTTACGGGGGAGGGAAAACATTCAGTACTTC
CASSLRGRENIQYF
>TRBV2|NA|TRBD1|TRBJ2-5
TGTGCCAGCACTATAGGGGGCGGTTCGGGTGGCCAGTACTTC
CASTIGGGSGGQYF
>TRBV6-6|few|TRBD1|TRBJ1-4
TGTGCCAGCAGTTACCCTGACAGGGTCGATGAAAAACTGTTTTTT
CASSYPDRVDEKLFF
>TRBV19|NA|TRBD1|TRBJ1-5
TGTGCCAGTAGCAAAACCGGGACAGGGTACAATCAGCCCCAGCATTTT
CASSKTGTGYNQPQHF
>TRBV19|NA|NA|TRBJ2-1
TGTGCCAGTAGTCCTCCCCCGTACAATGAGCAGTTCTTC
CASSPPPYNEQFF
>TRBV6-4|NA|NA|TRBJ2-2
TGTGCCAGCAGTGAGAACAGGGATTTCGCCGGGGAGCTGTTTTTT
CASSENRDFAGELFF
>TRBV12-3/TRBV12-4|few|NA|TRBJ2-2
TGTGCCAGCAGGGGGACAACCACCGGGGAGCTGTTTTTT
CASRGTTTGELFF
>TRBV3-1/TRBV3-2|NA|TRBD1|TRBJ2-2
TGTGCCAGCGGGGACAGGGCTTCCGGGGAGCTGTTTTTT
CASGDRASGELFF
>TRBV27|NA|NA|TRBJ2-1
TGTGCCAGCAGTTACGGAGGTCGTAATGAGCAGTTCTTC
CASSYGGRNEQFF
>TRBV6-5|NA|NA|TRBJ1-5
TGTGCCAGCAGGCCCTCCCAGGGGCAAGGTCAGCCCCAGCATTTT
CASRPSQGQGQPQHF
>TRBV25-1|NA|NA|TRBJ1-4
TGTGCCAGCAGGGATAACAGGGCCCTCAATGAAAAACTGTTTTTT
CASRDNRALNEKLFF
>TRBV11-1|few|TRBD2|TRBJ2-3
TGTGCCAGCAGCCCCCGTCGCGGGAGGGGCACAGATACGCAGTATTTT
CASSPRRGRGTDTQYF
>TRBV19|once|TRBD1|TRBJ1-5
TGTGCCAGTAGGAGGGAGACAGGGGGCGGAAATCAGCCCCAGCATTTT
CASRRETGGGNQPQHF
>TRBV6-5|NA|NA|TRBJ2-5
TGTGCCAGCAGCCCCGACAGGTTTGGGACCCAGTACTTC
CASSPDRFGTQYF
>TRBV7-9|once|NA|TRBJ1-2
TGTGCCAGCAGTGGGCAGACACCTAACTATGGCTACACCTTC
CASSGQTPNYGYTF
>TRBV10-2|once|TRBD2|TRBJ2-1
TGCGCCAGCAGTGAGTCAGGTGGTAGCGGGTATTACAATGAGCAGTTCTTC
CASSESGGSGYYNEQFF
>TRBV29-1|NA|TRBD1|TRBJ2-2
TGCAGCGTTGAAGCGGGACAGGGGGCTATCGGGGAGCTGTTTTTT
CSVEAGQGAIGELFF
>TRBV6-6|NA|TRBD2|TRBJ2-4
TGTGCCAGCAGACCTAGCGGGAGTGTGACCAAAAACATTCAGTACTTC
CASRPSGSVTKNIQYF
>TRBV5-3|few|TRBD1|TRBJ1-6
TGTGCCAGAAGCAGGACAGGGACAGAGGATTCACCCCTCCACTTT
CARSRTGTEDSPLHF
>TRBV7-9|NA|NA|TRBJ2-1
TGTGCCAGCAGCTTGGAGGGATCGGTCGGGCAGTTCTTC
CASSLEGSVGQFF
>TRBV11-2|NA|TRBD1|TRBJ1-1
TGTGCCAGCAGCTCCCACAGGGGCCGGCGCACTGAAGCTTTCTTT
CASSSHRGRRTEAFF
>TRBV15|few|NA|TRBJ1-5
TGTGCCACCAGCAGAGATTTGAGACTGGGGGCGACTGTAGGTCAGCCCCAGCATTTT
CATSRDLRLGATVGQPQHF
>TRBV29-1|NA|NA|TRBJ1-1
TGCAGCGCGAGGAGCAGATCCACACAGAACACTGAAGCTTTCTTT
CSARSRSTQNTEAFF
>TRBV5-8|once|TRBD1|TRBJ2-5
TGTGCCAGCAGCAGAATGGGACAGCCCAAAGAGACCCAGTACTTC
CASSRMGQPKETQYF
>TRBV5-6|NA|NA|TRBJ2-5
TGTGCCAGCAGCTGGGGGGGCGGTGCTGTGGAGACCCAGTACTTC
CASSWGGGAVETQYF
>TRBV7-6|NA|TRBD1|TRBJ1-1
TGTGCCAGCAGCTTAGCGGGACAGGGGGCCACTGAAGCTTTCTTT
CASSLAGQGATEAFF
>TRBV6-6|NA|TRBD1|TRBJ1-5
TGTGCCAGCGGTGACAGGGGCGGCAATCAGCCCCAGCATTTT
CASGDRGGNQPQHF
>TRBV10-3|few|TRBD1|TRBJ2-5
TGTGCCATCAGAAGGGGACAGACACAAGAGACCCAGTACTTC
CAIRRGQTQETQYF
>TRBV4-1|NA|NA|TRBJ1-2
TGCGCCAGCAGCCAAGATCTTTTATACCGGACAGTGACTAACTATGGCTACACCTTC
CASSQDLLYRTVTNYGYTF
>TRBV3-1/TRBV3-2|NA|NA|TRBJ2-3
TGTGCCAGCAGCGGGGGGTTTACAGATACGCAGTATTTT
CASSGGFTDTQYF
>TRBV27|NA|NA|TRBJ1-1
TGTGCCAGCACGATTACTCAGGGGTACACTGAAGCTTTCTTT
CASTITQGYTEAFF